Included here is one TCR beta chain sequence, with context. Its specific antigen is unknown. No per-base quality is available; no much larger clone lies one base away. The source of the sample is a study of T-cell reconstitution after alpha-beta-depleted transplantation in children (dated by TCRdb to the mid-2010s). About the full investigation: Using TCR repertoire profiling, the study quantitatively followed how T-cell immune reconstitution unfolded in children after TCRalphabeta/CD19-depleted allogeneic hematopoietic cell transplantation.

The library was obtained by PCR. The data were produced on an Illumina HiSeq 2500. TCR library preparation used molecular barcoding, with unique molecular identifiers applied to normalize quantification of the TCRbeta repertoire. The public reads were quality trimmed at Q25 with fastp and then assembled into clones with MiXCR by TCRdb, keeping productive beta chains. Each CDR3 protein appears once, grouped with its most common genes and DNA. For this sample the table gives fewer than 500,000 distinct CDR3 sequences, of which roughly 44% were detected only once. Jointly, the top ten make up around a quarter of the sample. What the treatment or condition label conveys for this sample: allogeneic hematopoietic cell transplantation with graft depleted of TCRalphabeta T cells and CD19 B cells. TCRalphabeta/CD19-depleted allogeneic hematopoietic cell grafts were given to the transplant recipients, all of whom were children.

General study outcomes and caveats: In some patients, the high TCRbeta diversity seen at day 60 was put down to recipient T cells and intrathymic progenitors that had survived conditioning. Over subsequent months, a decline in hyperexpanded clone frequencies was noted, and after one year, T-cell counts and TCRbeta diversity were mostly ascribed to newly produced T cells. Apparently early alphabetaT-cell count recovery about two months after transplant reportedly relied on only several hundred rapidly expanded clones derived from non-depleted graft cells.

According to the germline V gene, CDR1 reads MDHEN and CDR2 reads SYDVKM. Measured from the cysteine to the phenylalanine, the CDR3 is 15 residues long. The CDR3 DNA has 45 bases and is translated from base 1. The germline V and J ends show losses of 7 bases and 3 bases respectively, and no gene match explains 9 bases of the junction. The material sequenced was PBMCs, taken before TCRalphabeta/CD19-depleted stem cell transplant. This chain joins TRBV28 to TRBJ1-5, and TRBD1 aligns with 7 junction nucleotides. This TCR was recovered from a girl aged 2-10 years with aplastic anemia, due to receive a stem cell transplant. The DNA sequence follows: TGTGCCAGCACCCCAAACAGGGGAACCAATCAGCCCCAGCATTTT. This gives the protein CASTPNRGTNQPQHF.